These 32 T cell receptor beta chains share one sample of origin, sequenced in a study of control samples from healthy donors and cancer patients. The protocol was immunoSEQ multiplex PCR, while the TCRdb copy is restricted to in-frame clones and leaves out a portion. The sample holds fewer than 200,000 clones, 88% seen once. Material: blood. These receptors all come from a woman aged 25-40 years in good health.

V gene TRBV19 combines with J gene TRBJ2-1; D gene uncertain. CDR1 LNHDA and CDR2 SQIVND come from the germline V gene (reference sequence). This CDR3 has 15 residues. Trimming took 0 bases from V and 5 from J, leaving 11 bases between them. The CDR3 nucleotides are TGTGCCAGTAGTATAGAAAGGTTTGCGCACAATGAGCAGTTCTTC. This gives the protein CASSIERFAHNEQFF.

The chain uses TRBV23-1 and TRBJ2-5; 9 nucleotides match TRBD1. TRBV23-1 is treated as an ORF (open reading frame) with a function not yet certain. The CDR3 consists of 18 residues. Germline trimming cut 2 bases from V and 1 base from J; bases unmatched to any gene: 11. The CDR3 region is CASSQTGKTGGFQETQYF. The CDR3, as DNA: TGCGCCAGCAGTCAAACGGGAAAAACAGGGGGCTTCCAAGAGACCCAGTACTTC.

The J gene is TRBJ1-1, the V gene TRBV12-3 or TRBV12-4; D unresolved. The V and J ends lost 6 bases and 1 base respectively, with 3 bases between them. The CDR3 is 11 residues long. The CDR3: CASSSNTEAFF. The CDR3, as DNA: TGTGCCAGCAGCTCGAACACTGAAGCTTTCTTT.

The chain joins TRBV4-3 to TRBJ1-6; 9 bases line up with TRBD1. The CDR3 totals 15 residues. With 0 bases clipped from V and 7 bases from J, the junction kept 1 base outside the gene matches. CDR1 and CDR2 from the germline V gene are LGHNA and YSLEER. DNA of the CDR3: TGCGCCAGCAGCCAAGAAACAGGGGGCAATTCACCCCTCCACTTT. Translation: CASSQETGGNSPLHF.

This chain connects TRBV18 to TRBJ1-2; D may be TRBD1 (5 bases). The CDR3 extends over 15 amino acids. Germline V gives CDR1 KGHSH, CDR2 LQKENI. The germline V and J ends were trimmed by 3 bases and 1 base, with 12 bases remaining between them. This chain's CDR3 is CASSPGAGSNYGYTF. Written as DNA, the CDR3 is TGTGCCAGCTCACCCGGGGCAGGGAGTAACTATGGCTACACCTTC.

CDR3 protein: CATSRGTISGANVLTF. As DNA, the CDR3 is TGTGCCACCAGTAGGGGTACCATCTCTGGGGCCAACGTCCTGACTTTC. The rearrangement joins TRBV24-1 to TRBJ2-6, with a tentative D call TRBD1 (5 bases). V dropped 6 bases and J dropped 0 bases, with 11 bases sitting between them. Germline V gene lookup returns CDR1 KGHDR and CDR2 SFDVKD. CDR3 length: 16 residues.

The V gene is TRBV5-6, the J gene TRBJ1-1, with D maybe TRBD1 (5 bases). Germline CDR1 and CDR2: SGHDT and YYEEEE. The CDR3 loop spans 13 amino acids. The V end lost 1 base, the J end lost 5 bases, and 9 bases lay between the germline ends. The CDR3 DNA follows: TGTGCCAGCAGCTTGCCCGGGGGGACTGAAGCTTTCTTT. Protein sequence: CASSLPGGTEAFF.

J is TRBJ1-1 and V is TRBV6-1, with D hard to call. The V and J ends lost 1 base and 1 base respectively, with 4 bases between them. This CDR3 is built from 13 residues. Germline V lookup: CDR1 MNHNS, CDR2 SASEGT. The CDR3 nucleotides are TGTGCCAGCAGTGAAGGGAAGAACACTGAAGCTTTCTTT. Translating it yields CASSEGKNTEAFF.

The chain combines TRBV7-6 with TRBJ2-1; 12 bases are shared with TRBD2. The germline V gene has CDR1 SGHVS and CDR2 FNYEAQ. The CDR3 has 17 amino acids. J was trimmed by 4 bases and V by 1 base; bases with no gene match: 5. The CDR3 here is CASSLVTSGRGYNEQFF. In nucleotides, the CDR3 is TGTGCCAGCAGCTTAGTGACTAGCGGGAGAGGGTACAATGAGCAGTTCTTC.

This clone was counted a single time. The chain links TRBV28 to TRBJ2-2; perhaps D is TRBD1 or TRBD2 (5 bases each). The CDR3 spans 17 residues. V was trimmed by 3 bases and J by 3 bases, leaving 17 bases between them. The V gene's germline CDR1 is MDHEN and CDR2 SYDVKM. The CDR3 sequence: CASSLFPAREYTGELFF. The CDR3 bases are TGTGCCAGCAGTTTGTTCCCGGCCAGGGAGTACACCGGGGAGCTGTTTTTT.

This rearrangement joins TRBV18 to TRBJ2-7; D gene uncertain. V was pared by 2 bases and J by 5 bases, with 10 bases between. CDR1 is KGHSH and CDR2 is LQKENI in the germline V gene. The CDR3 has 13 amino acids. As DNA, the CDR3 is TGTGCCAGCTCACCAGGCGTGGGTGACGAGCAGTACTTC. The encoded protein is CASSPGVGDEQYF.

The chain links TRBV5-4 to TRBJ1-1, with a tentative D call TRBD1 (5 bases). This CDR3 spans 14 amino acids. Trimming cost V 4 bases and J 1 base, with 11 bases left between them. Germline V lookup: CDR1 SGHNT, CDR2 YYREEE (reference sequence). The DNA of the CDR3 is TGTGCCAGCAGCACACCCGGACAGAACACTGAAGCTTTCTTT. It translates to CASSTPGQNTEAFF.

The chain joins TRBV5-1 to TRBJ1-3; D gene uncertain. The CDR3 spans 15 residues. The germline V gene has CDR1 SGHRS and CDR2 YFSETQ. V lost 0 bases and J lost 2, with 9 bases in between. CDR3 region: CASSLAGGTGNTIYF. The CDR3 region has the DNA TGCGCCAGCAGCTTGGCCGGCGGCACTGGAAACACCATATATTTT.

This chain uses TRBV6-2 or TRBV6-3 with TRBJ1-6, with a weak D call TRBD1 (5 bases). Trimming removed 4 bases at V and 6 bases at J, with 13 bases between. Germline CDR1 MNHEY, CDR2 SVGEGT. This CDR3 comprises 15 residues. This chain's CDR3 is CASSFNRQLNSPLHF. CDR3 DNA: TGTGCCAGCAGTTTCAACAGACAGCTTAATTCACCCCTCCACTTT.

This chain joins TRBV28 and TRBJ2-7; 8 bases line up with TRBD2. CDR1 and CDR2 (germline): MDHEN, SYDVKM. V shed 5 bases, J shed 2 bases, and the junction held 11 bases outside the gene matches. The CDR3 totals 16 residues. DNA of the CDR3: TGTGCCAGCAGTCGCCTTAGCGGGACGGCCCCCTACGAGCAGTACTTC. Amino acids: CASSRLSGTAPYEQYF.

This clone was counted only a few times. The chain couples TRBV5-1 to TRBJ1-2, with D possibly matching TRBD1 (6 bases). The CDR3 is 13 residues long. V lost 3 bases and J lost 8, with 14 bases in between. Per germline, CDR1 SGHRS and CDR2 YFSETQ. The CDR3 reads CASSYRVKDGYTF. The CDR3 DNA reads as TGCGCCAGCAGCTACAGGGTCAAAGACGGCTACACCTTC.

The chain is built from TRBV10-1 and TRBJ2-5; D may match TRBD1 or TRBD2 (5 bases each). V was shortened by 0 bases and J by 5 bases, with 7 bases between the two germline ends. Per the germline V gene, CDR1 is WNHNN and CDR2 is SYGVQD (reference sequence). The CDR3 covers 13 residues. This CDR3 reads CASSESGVETQYF. The DNA for the CDR3 is TGCGCCAGCAGTGAGTCGGGGGTGGAGACCCAGTACTTC.

This clone was detected only a few times. This sequence joins TRBV19 and TRBJ2-7; no reliable D call. V was trimmed by 6 bases and J by 6 bases, leaving 12 bases between them. The CDR3 is 12 residues long. Looked up from germline, CDR1 is LNHDA and CDR2 is SQIVND (reference sequence). This chain's CDR3 is CASRVPLGEQYV. CDR3 sequence (DNA): TGTGCCAGTAGGGTTCCTTTGGGCGAGCAGTACGTC.

V is TRBV28 and J is TRBJ1-2; D is undetermined. The CDR3 contains 13 residues. The V gene lost 3 bases and the J gene lost 4 bases, with 9 bases spanning the gap. Germline values: CDR1 MDHEN, CDR2 SYDVKM. The CDR3, as DNA: TGTGCCAGCAGTTTGGTCACAGCCTATGGCTACACCTTC. Protein sequence: CASSLVTAYGYTF.

CDR3 protein: CASSTDRVLTDTQYF. The CDR3 DNA is TGTGCCAGCAGCACTGACAGGGTATTAACAGATACGCAGTATTTT. This sequence joins TRBV7-8 and TRBJ2-3; 7 bases match TRBD1. CDR1 is SGHVS, CDR2 FQNEAQ, per germline. The length of the CDR3 is 15 residues. V trimming: 5 bases; J trimming: 3 bases; junction bases outside the gene matches: 8.

This clone was seen only once. A junction boundary mismatches the germline segment, possibly from a read error. V and J are TRBV20-1 and TRBJ2-1, with D uncertain. Looked up from germline, CDR1 is DFQATT and CDR2 is SNEGSKA (reference sequence). The CDR3 spans 11 residues. This CDR3 is CSASVTPAELF. The CDR3 bases are TGCAGTGCTAGTGTCACGCCCGCCGAGCTCTTC.

V is TRBV3-1 (or the pseudogene TRBV3-2) and J is TRBJ1-3; a possible D gene is TRBD1 (6 bases). Germline V gene lookup returns CDR1 LGHDT and CDR2 YNNKEL (reference sequence). Trimming took off 3 bases at V and 1 base at J, with 10 bases between the two ends. The CDR3 is 15 residues long. The CDR3 coding sequence is TGTGCCAGCAGCCAGGACAGTCTTTCTGGAAACACCATATATTTT. Translation: CASSQDSLSGNTIYF.

This rearrangement joins TRBV10-2 to TRBJ2-4; D assignment may be TRBD1 or TRBD2 (5 bases each). CDR1 and CDR2 from the germline V gene are WSHSY and SAAADI. This CDR3 region has 18 residues. The V gene lost 3 bases and the J gene lost 6 bases, with 24 bases spanning the gap. In nucleotides, the CDR3 is TGCGCCAGCAGTGATAATTATGGGGGATCGGTTGTAGGAAACATTCAGTACTTC. Residues: CASSDNYGGSVVGNIQYF.

V usage is TRBV9 and J usage is TRBJ2-3, with D perhaps TRBD1 (6 bases). The CDR3 is 15 residues long. V was shortened by 2 bases and J by 3 bases, with 13 bases between the two germline ends. CDR1 is SGDLS and CDR2 is YYNGEE in the germline V gene. The CDR3 sequence is CASSVWGQGTDTQYF. CDR3 sequence (DNA): TGTGCCAGCAGCGTTTGGGGTCAGGGGACAGATACGCAGTATTTT.

V and J are TRBV4-1 and TRBJ1-5; weak D call: TRBD1 (6 bases). CDR3 size: 15 residues. Trimming cost V 6 bases and J 0 bases, with 12 bases left between them. From germline, CDR1 is MGHRA and CDR2 YSYEKL. The CDR3 protein is CASSKTGDSNQPQHF. The CDR3 DNA follows: TGCGCCAGCAGTAAGACAGGAGATAGCAATCAGCCCCAGCATTTT.

This clone appeared once. The V call is TRBV2, the J call TRBJ2-3; D is unclear. In germline, CDR1 is SNHLY, CDR2 FYNNEI. The CDR3 consists of 14 residues. The ends were cut back, 4 bases at V and 0 bases at J, with 8 bases in the middle. The CDR3 region is CASSALSSTDTQYF. CDR3 DNA: TGTGCCAGCAGTGCTCTCTCTAGCACAGATACGCAGTATTTT.

The chain is built from TRBV5-5 and TRBJ2-1; possible D gene TRBD1, 6 bases. This CDR3 has 16 amino acids. V was pared by 0 bases and J by 1 base, with 11 bases between. CDR1 is SGHKS and CDR2 is YYEKEE in the germline V gene (reference sequence). The CDR3 region has the DNA TGTGCCAGCAGCTTGGGACAGGCGGTTTCCTACAATGAGCAGTTCTTC. Translated: CASSLGQAVSYNEQFF.

The chain carries TRBV18 and TRBJ2-6; D remains unclear. This CDR3 comprises 13 residues. V shed 8 bases and J shed 0 bases, with 5 bases lying between them. The germline gives CDR1 KGHSH, CDR2 LQKENI. CDR3 bases: TGTGCCAGCGGCCTCTCTGGGGCCAACGTCCTGACTTTC. Its translation: CASGLSGANVLTF.

This chain uses TRBV5-1 with TRBJ2-1; TRBD2 might be the D (6 bases). The length of the CDR3 is 14 residues. Trimming took 0 bases from V and 6 from J, leaving 10 bases between them. Germline V CDR1 and CDR2: SGHRS, YFSETQ. The chain's CDR3 is CASSLAAGINEQFF. Written as DNA, the CDR3 is TGCGCCAGCAGCTTGGCTGCGGGGATCAATGAGCAGTTCTTC.

The chain employs TRBV4-1 and TRBJ1-3; D call uncertain. Trimming took 0 bases from V and 0 from J, leaving 18 bases between them. Germline V CDR1 and CDR2: MGHRA, YSYEKL. The CDR3 length is 19 residues. CDR3 residues: CASSQDSGGGRLSGNTIYF. As DNA, the CDR3 is TGCGCCAGCAGCCAAGATTCAGGCGGTGGGAGACTCTCTGGAAACACCATATATTTT.

This chain joins TRBV11-1 and TRBJ2-7, with D perhaps TRBD2 (6 bases). The V gene's germline CDR1 is SGHAT and CDR2 FQDESV (reference sequence). The CDR3 is 15 amino acids. Deletions cut 2 bases from V and 3 bases from J, with 14 bases between. CDR3: CASSLIMEGDYEQYF. The CDR3 region has the DNA TGTGCCAGCAGCTTAATCATGGAGGGAGACTACGAGCAGTACTTC. Full variable domain (missing parts from reference TRBV11-1 and TRBJ2-7): EAEVAQSPRYKITEKSQAVAFWCDPISGHATLYWYRQILGQGPELLVQFQDESVVDDSQLPKDRFSAERLKGVDSTLKIQPAELGDSAMYLCASSLIMEGDYEQYFGPGTRLTVT.

This rearrangement joins TRBV27 to TRBJ1-6, with D perhaps TRBD1 (5 bases). CDR1 MNHEY and CDR2 SMNVEV come from the germline V gene (reference sequence). The CDR3 loop spans 14 amino acids. Trimming removed 3 bases from V and 8 bases from J, with 11 bases in between. CDR3 sequence reads: CASSFGMGDSPLHF. CDR3 nucleotides: TGTGCCAGCAGTTTTGGGATGGGGGATTCACCCCTCCACTTT.